One sample yielded the 25 T cell receptor beta chains listed below, sequenced in a study of early T cells in non-severe SARS-CoV-2 infection. TCRdb recomputed calls from the 5' RACE reads with MiXCR, one row per CDR3 protein. This sample carries tens of thousands of distinct CDR3 sequences, 8.5% to 10% of them seen once, and the ten largest clones take 12%. The specimen was whole blood. These receptors were obtained from an adult who was a healthcare worker with PCR-confirmed SARS-CoV-2 infection or an uninfected control (not recorded which).

This clonotype was observed many times. The chain combines TRBV3-1 with TRBJ2-1, with 12 bases aligning to TRBD1. Germline V gene sequence: CDR1 LGHDT, CDR2 YNNKEL (reference sequence). The CDR3 has 14 residues. J gave up 8 bases and V 4 bases, and 3 bases lay outside the gene matches. In DNA, the CDR3 is TGTGCCAGCAGCCTCGGGACAGGGGGCGATGAGCAGTTCTTC. Residues: CASSLGTGGDEQFF.

This clonotype was counted ten times or more. V and J are TRBV20-1 and TRBJ2-3; 7 nucleotides line up with TRBD1. Per the germline V gene, CDR1 is DFQATT and CDR2 is SNEGSKA (reference sequence). The CDR3 totals 15 residues. V trimming: 5 bases; J trimming: 1 base; junction bases outside the gene matches: 9. The CDR3 here is CSAHHRGRGTDTQYF. The CDR3 DNA sequence: TGCAGTGCTCATCACAGGGGAAGGGGCACAGATACGCAGTATTTT.

This clonotype was counted a few times. CDR3 DNA: TGCGCCAGCAGCTTCGACTTTTTGCAGTATTTT. Its protein is CASSFDFLQYF. V gene TRBV5-1 combines with J gene TRBJ2-3; unclear D gene. Trimming removed 2 bases from V and 11 bases from J, with 9 bases in between. Germline V gene data show CDR1 as SGHRS and CDR2 as YFSETQ. The CDR3 covers 11 residues.

This clonotype has a count of ten or more. The chain has TRBV4-3 and TRBJ2-3; the D gene is possibly TRBD1 (6 bases). Looked up from germline, CDR1 is LGHNA and CDR2 is YSLEER. V was clipped by 3 bases and J by 0 bases, with 13 bases between them. This CDR3 is built from 16 residues. Written as DNA, the CDR3 is TGCGCCAGCAGCCAGAACCGGGACACAAGCACAGATACGCAGTATTTT. It yields the protein CASSQNRDTSTDTQYF.

This clonotype was seen more than once but under ten times. The chain recombines TRBV7-2 with TRBJ2-5; TRBD2 might be the D (5 bases). Trimming shortened V by 3 bases and J by 8 bases, and 13 bases separated the two germline ends. CDR3 size: 13 residues. Germline CDR1 is SGHTA and CDR2 is FQGNSA. In DNA, the CDR3 is TGTGCCAGCAGCTTTGACTACGTGAGCACCCAGTACTTC. This sequence encodes CASSFDYVSTQYF. The whole variable domain, filled in from reference TRBV7-2 and TRBJ2-5, reads GAGVSQSPSNKVTEKGKDVELRCDPISGHTALYWYRQSLGQGLEFLIYFQGNSAPDKSGLPSDRFSAERTGGSVSTLTIQRTQQEDSAVYLCASSFDYVSTQYFGPGTRLLVL.

This clonotype has at least ten counts. The rearrangement joins TRBV10-3 to TRBJ2-1; 9 bases agree with TRBD1. In germline, CDR1 is ENHRY, CDR2 SYGVKD. The CDR3 runs 16 residues. After removal of 0 bases from V and 4 bases from J, the junction contained 4 bases not matched to a gene. CDR3 residues: CAISESRGTGYNEQFF. In DNA, the CDR3 is TGTGCCATCAGTGAGTCGAGGGGGACAGGGTACAATGAGCAGTTCTTC.

There are many counts of this clonotype. The rearrangement uses TRBV6-2 or TRBV6-3 and TRBJ2-1, with a tentative D call TRBD1 (7 bases). Trimming stripped 0 bases from V and 8 bases from J, with 20 bases between. The germline CDR1 and CDR2 sequences are MNHEY and SVGEGT. CDR3 length: 17 residues. The CDR3 spells CASSYSSHAGQTDEQFF. The CDR3 DNA is TGTGCCAGCAGTTACTCCTCTCACGCGGGACAGACCGATGAGCAGTTCTTC.

This clonotype turned up a few times. The chain has TRBV6-2 or TRBV6-3 and TRBJ2-1; 10 bases fit TRBD2. The CDR3 extends over 15 amino acids. In germline, CDR1 is MNHEY, CDR2 SVGEGT. V was pared by 6 bases and J by 2 bases, with 4 bases of the junction left unmatched. The chain's CDR3 is CASSTGTSAYNEQFF. CDR3 in DNA: TGTGCCAGCAGCACCGGGACTAGCGCCTACAATGAGCAGTTCTTC.

This clonotype was counted a few times. V and J are TRBV19 and TRBJ2-2; TRBD1 might be the D (6 bases). Germline V lookup: CDR1 LNHDA, CDR2 SQIVND (reference sequence). The V end lost 4 bases, the J end lost 6 bases, and 15 bases lay between the germline ends. This CDR3 spans 15 amino acids. CDR3 coding DNA: TGTGCCAGTAGTAATGAGGGGGTGATATCCGGGGAGCTGTTTTTT. It encodes CASSNEGVISGELFF.

This clonotype was counted at least ten times. CDR3 in amino acids: CASSPSGTGATEAFF. The CDR3 DNA is TGCGCCAGCAGCCCGAGCGGGACAGGGGCAACTGAAGCTTTCTTT. V gene TRBV5-1 combines with J gene TRBJ1-1, with TRBD1 matching 10 bases. The germline V gene has CDR1 SGHRS and CDR2 YFSETQ. This CDR3 spans 15 amino acids. The V and J ends lost 4 bases and 5 bases, in that order; junction bases with no gene match: 8. The variable domain in full, with the rest retrieved from reference TRBV5-1 and TRBJ1-1, is KAGVTQTPRYLIKTRGQQVTLSCSPISGHRSVSWYQQTPGQGLQFLFEYFSETQRNKGNFPGRFSGRQFSNSRSEMNVSTLELGDSALYLCASSPSGTGATEAFFGQGTRLTVV.

V usage is TRBV20-1 and J usage is TRBJ2-3; D remains unclear. The CDR3 spans 11 residues. Trimming stripped 4 bases from V and 6 bases from J, with 8 bases between. Per germline, CDR1 DFQATT and CDR2 SNEGSKA (reference sequence). In DNA, the CDR3 is TGCAGTGCTATACTTGGGGATACGCAGTATTTT. Its translation: CSAILGDTQYF.

This clonotype was seen at least ten times. The chain uses TRBV6-5 and TRBJ2-7; the D gene is possibly TRBD1 (8 bases). Germline V lookup: CDR1 MNHEY, CDR2 SVGAGI. Trimming took 6 bases from V and 3 from J, leaving 15 bases between them. The CDR3 runs 14 residues. The DNA of the CDR3 is TGTGCCAGCAGACTAACAGGGGGGGTCTACGAGCAGTACTTC. Amino acids: CASRLTGGVYEQYF.

The sample holds many counts of this clonotype. The rearrangement uses TRBV10-3 and TRBJ1-3, with D uncertain. The CDR3 covers 14 residues. V lost 5 bases, J lost 3 bases, and 11 bases lay in between. Germline loops: CDR1 ENHRY, CDR2 SYGVKD. CDR3 residues: CAISWEQLGNTIYF. The CDR3 nucleotides are TGTGCCATCAGTTGGGAACAGCTTGGAAACACCATATATTTT.

This clonotype has a count of ten or more. The chain couples TRBV4-2 to TRBJ2-3; 8 bases match TRBD2. The germline CDR1 and CDR2 sequences are LGHNA and YNFKEQ. V dropped 0 bases and J dropped 4; count of bases not matched to a gene: 6. The CDR3 length is 16 residues. The CDR3 DNA reads TGTGCCAGCAGCCAAGATAAAAGCGGGGGCCCAGATACGCAGTATTTT. As protein: CASSQDKSGGPDTQYF.

This clonotype was counted at least ten times. This chain connects TRBV20-1 to TRBJ2-7; tentatively, D is TRBD1 (6 bases). Trimming took off 0 bases at V and 5 bases at J, with 14 bases between the two ends. In germline, CDR1 is DFQATT, CDR2 SNEGSKA (reference sequence). The CDR3 has 14 amino acids. CDR3 sequence (DNA): TGCAGTGCTAGAGATCAGGCAGGGGTAAACGAGCAGTACTTC. Amino acid sequence: CSARDQAGVNEQYF.

This clonotype was seen many times. The rearrangement uses TRBV11-2 and TRBJ2-1; 8 nucleotides line up with TRBD2. The CDR3 sequence is 15 residues long. In germline, CDR1 is SGHAT, CDR2 FQNNGV. J gave up 8 bases and V 1 base, and 7 bases lay outside the gene matches. CDR3 sequence reads: CASSLGASGQDEQFF. CDR3 sequence (DNA): TGTGCCAGCAGCTTAGGGGCTAGCGGGCAGGATGAGCAGTTCTTC.

This clonotype was detected only a few times. The chain couples TRBV12-3 or TRBV12-4 to TRBJ1-5, with a weak D call TRBD1 (5 bases). This CDR3 has 14 residues. The ends were cut back, 5 bases at V and 4 bases at J, with 12 bases in the middle. The DNA for the CDR3 is TGTGCCAGCAGTCCAGGGAGATGGAATCAGCCCCAGCATTTT. Protein: CASSPGRWNQPQHF.

This clonotype was seen at least ten times. The chain employs TRBV6-2 or TRBV6-3 and TRBJ1-2; the D gene is possibly TRBD1 (5 bases). The germline gives CDR1 MNHEY, CDR2 SVGEGT. Trimming removed 3 bases from V and 3 bases from J, with 11 bases in between. The CDR3 loop spans 14 amino acids. DNA for the CDR3: TGTGCCAGCAGTTATATCGACAGCGACTATGGCTACACCTTC. This codes for CASSYIDSDYGYTF.

This clonotype occurred many times. The genes are TRBV14 and TRBJ1-2; a possible D gene is TRBD1 (6 bases). V lost 5 bases to trimming and J lost 2 bases, with 9 bases between them. Germline assignment: CDR1 SGHDN and CDR2 FVKESK. The CDR3 totals 13 residues. CDR3 region: CASSFRGNYGYTF. CDR3 in DNA: TGTGCCAGCAGCTTTAGGGGGAACTATGGCTACACCTTC.

Ten or more counts support this clonotype. The V gene is TRBV29-1, the J gene TRBJ2-1; the D is unclear. Germline loops: CDR1 SQVTM, CDR2 ANQGSEA. The CDR3 sequence is 17 residues long. V lost 4 bases, J lost 8 bases, and 27 bases lay in between. This CDR3 is CSVGAWTGPTPGDEQFF. CDR3 sequence (DNA): TGCAGCGTTGGCGCTTGGACCGGACCTACCCCAGGCGATGAGCAGTTCTTC.

This clonotype was seen repeatedly, ten times or more. This sequence joins TRBV6-5 and TRBJ2-1, with 10 positions matching TRBD2. The V and J ends lost 2 bases and 5 bases, in that order; junction bases with no gene match: 6. This CDR3 has 16 residues. CDR1 is MNHEY and CDR2 is SVGAGI in the germline V gene. The CDR3, as DNA: TGTGCCAGCAGTTACGGATCACTAGCGGGACACAATGAGCAGTTCTTC. Translated: CASSYGSLAGHNEQFF.

The chain links TRBV7-6 to TRBJ1-1, with D possibly matching TRBD1 (6 bases). CDR3 length equals 14 residues. The ends were cut back, 4 bases at V and 0 bases at J, with 9 bases in the middle. Germline CDR1 and CDR2: SGHVS and FNYEAQ. CDR3 region: CASSSGVLNTEAFF. The CDR3 region has the DNA TGTGCCAGCAGCTCAGGGGTTTTGAACACTGAAGCTTTCTTT.

V and J are TRBV28 and TRBJ2-7; TRBD1 matches at 8 bases. Germline values: CDR1 MDHEN, CDR2 SYDVKM. V dropped 5 bases and J dropped 3; count of bases not matched to a gene: 6. This CDR3 contains 14 residues. The CDR3 DNA sequence: TGTGCCAGCAGTATACCGGGACAGGTCTACGAGCAGTACTTC. Its translation is CASSIPGQVYEQYF.

The CDR3 DNA sequence: TGCAGCGTTCGCAGCCCAAACTATGGCTACACCTTC. Amino acids: CSVRSPNYGYTF. The V gene is TRBV29-1, the J gene TRBJ1-2, with D uncertain. Per the germline V gene, CDR1 is SQVTM and CDR2 is ANQGSEA. The CDR3 consists of 12 residues. V was shortened by 5 bases and J by 2 bases, with 9 bases between the two germline ends.

This clonotype occurred a few times. This chain links TRBV3-1 with TRBJ1-1, with 7 nucleotides matching TRBD1. Germline V gene data show CDR1 as LGHDT and CDR2 as YNNKEL (reference sequence). The ends lost 2 bases at V and 5 bases at J; junction bases unmatched: 11. The CDR3 covers 16 residues. CDR3 in amino acids: CASSQLPTGRGTEAFF. CDR3 in DNA: TGTGCCAGCAGCCAACTCCCGACAGGGAGGGGAACTGAAGCTTTCTTT.